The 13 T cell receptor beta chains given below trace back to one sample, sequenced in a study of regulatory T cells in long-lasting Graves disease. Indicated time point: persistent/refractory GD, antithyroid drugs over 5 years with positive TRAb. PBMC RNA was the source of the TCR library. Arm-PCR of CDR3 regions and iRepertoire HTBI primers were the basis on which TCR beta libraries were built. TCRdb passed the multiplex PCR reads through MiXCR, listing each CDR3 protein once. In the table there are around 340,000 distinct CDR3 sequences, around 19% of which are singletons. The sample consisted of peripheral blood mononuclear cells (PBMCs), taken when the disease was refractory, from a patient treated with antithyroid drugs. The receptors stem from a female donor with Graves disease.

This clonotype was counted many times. CDR3 nucleotide sequence: TGTGCCAGCAGCTTAGCGGGAAGGGGACGCTTCGGGGAGCTGTTTTTT. Translated, it gives CASSLAGRGRFGELFF. This chain joins TRBV11-2 and TRBJ2-2, with D perhaps TRBD1 or TRBD2 (5 bases each). The V gene lost 1 base and the J gene lost 7 bases, with 16 bases spanning the gap. The CDR3 covers 16 residues. CDR1 is SGHAT and CDR2 is FQNNGV in the germline V gene. The full variable domain, its missing parts supplied by reference TRBV11-2 and TRBJ2-2, is EAGVAQSPRYKIIEKRQSVAFWCNPISGHATLYWYQQILGQGPKLLIQFQNNGVVDDSQLPKDRFSAERLKGVDSTLKIQPAKLEDSAVYLCASSLAGRGRFGELFFGEGSRLTVL.

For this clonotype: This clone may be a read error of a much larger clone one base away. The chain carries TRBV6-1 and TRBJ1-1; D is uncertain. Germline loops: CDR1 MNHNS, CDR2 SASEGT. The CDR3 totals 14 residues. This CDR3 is CAGSPPVLNTEAFF. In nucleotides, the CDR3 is TGTGCCGGCAGTCCCCCCGTGTTAAACACTGAAGCTTTCTTT.

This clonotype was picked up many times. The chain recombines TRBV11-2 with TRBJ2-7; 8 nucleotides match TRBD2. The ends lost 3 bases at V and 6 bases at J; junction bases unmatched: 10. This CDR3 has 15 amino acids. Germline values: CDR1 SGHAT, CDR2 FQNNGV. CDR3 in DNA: TGTGCCAGCAGCTTTCAGGTAGCGGGGTCGGGCGAGCAGTACTTC. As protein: CASSFQVAGSGEQYF.

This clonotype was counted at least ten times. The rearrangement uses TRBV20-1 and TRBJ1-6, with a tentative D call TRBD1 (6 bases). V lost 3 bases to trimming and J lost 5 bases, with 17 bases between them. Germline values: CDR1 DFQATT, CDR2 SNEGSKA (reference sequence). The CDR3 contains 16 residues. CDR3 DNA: TGCAGTGCTAGGCGAGCAGGGGATTCGAATAATTCACCCCTCCACTTT. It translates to CSARRAGDSNNSPLHF.

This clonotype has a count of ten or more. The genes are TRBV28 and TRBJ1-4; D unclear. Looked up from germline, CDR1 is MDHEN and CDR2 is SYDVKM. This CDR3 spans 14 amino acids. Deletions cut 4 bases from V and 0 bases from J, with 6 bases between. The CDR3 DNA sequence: TGTGCCAGCAGTTACACAACAACTAATGAAAAACTGTTTTTT. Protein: CASSYTTTNEKLFF. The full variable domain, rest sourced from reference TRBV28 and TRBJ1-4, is DVKVTQSSRYLVKRTGEKVFLECVQDMDHENMFWYRQDPGLGLRLIYFSYDVKMKEKGDIPEGYSVSREKKERFSLILESASTNQTSMYLCASSYTTTNEKLFFGSGTQLSVL.

CDR3 sequence (DNA): TGCGCCAGCAGCCAAGATCCCAGGACAGCTGGGGCCAACGTCCTGACTTTC. Protein product: CASSQDPRTAGANVLTF. The chain carries TRBV4-3 and TRBJ2-6; maybe TRBD1 (6 bases). Deletions cut 0 bases from V and 2 bases from J, with 11 bases between. The CDR3 has 17 amino acids. Germline CDR1 reads LGHNA; CDR2 reads YSLEER.

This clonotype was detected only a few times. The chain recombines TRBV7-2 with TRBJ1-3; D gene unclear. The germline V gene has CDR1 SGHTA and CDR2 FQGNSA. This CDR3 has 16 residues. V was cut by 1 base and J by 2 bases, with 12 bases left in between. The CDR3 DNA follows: TGTGCCAGCAGCTTAGGTCCGGGGAGGACTGGAAACACCATATATTTT. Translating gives CASSLGPGRTGNTIYF.

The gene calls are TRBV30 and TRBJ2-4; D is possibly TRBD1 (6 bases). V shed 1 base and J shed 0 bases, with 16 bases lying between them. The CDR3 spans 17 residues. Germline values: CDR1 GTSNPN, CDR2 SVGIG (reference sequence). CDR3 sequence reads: CAWSGSRQELAKNIQYF. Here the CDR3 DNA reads TGTGCCTGGAGTGGCTCCAGACAGGAGCTAGCCAAAAACATTCAGTACTTC. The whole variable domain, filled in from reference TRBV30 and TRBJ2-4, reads SQTIHQWPATLVQPVGSPLSLECTVEGTSNPNLYWYRQAAGRGLQLLFYSVGIGQISSEVPQNLSASRPQDRQFILSSKKLLLSDSGFYLCAWSGSRQELAKNIQYFGAGTRLSVL.

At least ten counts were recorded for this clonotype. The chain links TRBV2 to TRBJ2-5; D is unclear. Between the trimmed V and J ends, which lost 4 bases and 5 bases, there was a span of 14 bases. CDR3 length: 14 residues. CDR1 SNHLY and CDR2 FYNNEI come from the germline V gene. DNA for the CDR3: TGTGCCAGCAGTGTGGCTTGGGCGAGGGAGACCCAGTACTTC. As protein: CASSVAWARETQYF.

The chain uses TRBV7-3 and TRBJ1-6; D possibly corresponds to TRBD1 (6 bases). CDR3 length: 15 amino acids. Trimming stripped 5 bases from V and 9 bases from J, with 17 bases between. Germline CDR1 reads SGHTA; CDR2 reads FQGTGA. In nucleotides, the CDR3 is TGTGCCAGCAGCGCCAGTTTTAAGGGGGGTTCACCCCTCCACTTT. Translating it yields CASSASFKGGSPLHF.

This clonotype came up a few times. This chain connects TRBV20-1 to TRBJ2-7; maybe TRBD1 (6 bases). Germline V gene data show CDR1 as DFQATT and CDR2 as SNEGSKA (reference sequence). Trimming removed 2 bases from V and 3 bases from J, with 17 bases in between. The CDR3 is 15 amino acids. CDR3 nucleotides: TGCAGTGCTAGAAGAATACAGGGACAAGACTACGAGCAGTACTTC. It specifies CSARRIQGQDYEQYF.

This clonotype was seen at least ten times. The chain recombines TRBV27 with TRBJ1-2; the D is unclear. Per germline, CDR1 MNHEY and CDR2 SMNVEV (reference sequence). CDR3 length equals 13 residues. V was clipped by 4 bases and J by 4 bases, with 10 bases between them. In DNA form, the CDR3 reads TGTGCCAGCAGTTCGGTCCCCCTCTATGGCTACACCTTC. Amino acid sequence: CASSSVPLYGYTF.

The DNA of the CDR3 is TGTGCCATCAAACGACCGGGAATAGGCGAGCAGTACTTC. Translation gives CAIKRPGIGEQYF. V usage is TRBV10-3 and J usage is TRBJ2-7; possible D gene TRBD2, 5 bases. The CDR3 sequence is 13 residues long. Trimming shortened V by 7 bases and J by 6 bases, and 16 bases separated the two germline ends. The V gene's germline CDR1 is ENHRY and CDR2 SYGVKD.